This passage covers 26 T cell receptor beta chains from one sample sequenced in a study of PD-L1 blockade in urothelial cancer (dated by TCRdb to about 2017). In light of the paper, this sample's time point label describes: peripheral blood 6 weeks after treatment start. Preparation of the library involved the immunoSEQ multiplex PCR assay. The clones in this table, taken by TCRdb from immuneACCESS, are in-frame only. Not every clone is retained; where verified, under half of the shortfall comes from an unresolved V gene, and the cause of the rest is unknown. For this sample the table gives about 29,000 clones, of which approximately 80% were detected only once. Together, the top ten hold approximately 3% of the sample. Sequenced material: PBMCs, taken around atezolizumab (anti-PD-L1) treatment. These receptors were taken from a man between 70 and 80 years old with urothelial cancer.

J is TRBJ2-1 and V is TRBV9; 7 bases map to TRBD1. The CDR3 runs to 15 residues. Trimming took 3 bases from V and 3 from J; bases not matched to a gene: 6. Germline CDR1 is SGDLS and CDR2 is YYNGEE. The CDR3 bases are TGTGCCAGCAGCGCCTTTGACAGGGTCTACAATGAGCAGTTCTTC. As protein: CASSAFDRVYNEQFF. The entire variable domain, with the rest obtained from reference TRBV9 and TRBJ2-1, is as follows: DSGVTQTPKHLITATGQRVTLRCSPRSGDLSVYWYQQSLDQGLQFLIQYYNGEERAKGNILERFSAQQFPDLHSELNLSSLELGDSALYFCASSAFDRVYNEQFFGPGTRLTVL.

The count of this clone is one. The genes are TRBV4-1 and TRBJ2-2, with 10 bases fitting TRBD2. V lost 5 bases to trimming and J lost 0 bases; unmatched junction nucleotides: 18. Germline V CDR1 and CDR2: MGHRA, YSYEKL. The CDR3 totals 21 residues. CDR3 DNA sequence: TGCGCCAGCAGCGCCCACGGTCGGAGCGGGGGGGCGTTCGCGAACACCGGGGAGCTGTTTTTT. Protein product: CASSAHGRSGGAFANTGELFF.

This clone was counted once. This CDR3 is also generated by other DNA sequences in the sample. The rearrangement uses TRBV6-5 and TRBJ2-5; 7 bases agree with TRBD2. Germline-derived CDR1 and CDR2 are MNHEY and SVGAGI. Germline trimming cut 9 bases from V and 2 bases from J; bases unmatched to any gene: 9. CDR3 length equals 14 residues. The CDR3 coding sequence is TGTGCCAGTAGTGCGGGGGTGTCACAAGAGACCCAGTACTTC. It encodes CASSAGVSQETQYF.

As regards this clone: A junction boundary mismatches the germline segment, possibly from a read error. The V gene is TRBV19, the J gene TRBJ2-3; 8 bases are a match to TRBD1. The germline CDR1 and CDR2 sequences are LNHDA and SQIVND (reference sequence). The CDR3 is 14 amino acids. The CDR3 here is CASSVDRGADTQYF. Written as DNA, the CDR3 is TGTGCCAGTAGTGTAGACAGGGGTGCAGATACGCAGTATTTT.

The V call is TRBV5-1, the J call TRBJ1-1; D may be TRBD1 (6 bases). Looked up from germline, CDR1 is SGHRS and CDR2 is YFSETQ. CDR3 size: 16 residues. Trimming stripped 0 bases from V and 2 bases from J, with 14 bases between. The chain's CDR3 is CASSLGGQQINTEAFF. The CDR3 coding sequence is TGCGCCAGCAGCTTGGGTGGACAGCAGATAAACACTGAAGCTTTCTTT.

The V call is TRBV5-8, the J call TRBJ1-5; 8 bases align to TRBD1. The CDR3 totals 14 residues. In germline, CDR1 is SGHTS, CDR2 YDEGEE. After removal of 2 bases from V and 7 bases from J, the junction contained 5 bases not matched to a gene. CDR3 sequence reads: CASSLPDRDQPQHF. CDR3 nucleotides: TGTGCCAGCAGCTTACCGGACAGGGACCAGCCCCAGCATTTT.

The V gene is TRBV21-1, the J gene TRBJ1-5. TRBV21-1 constitutes a pseudogene. This CDR3 comprises 15 residues. The CDR3 nucleotides are TGTGCCAGCAGCAGCTTTCGCGGGGGCAATCAGCCCCAGCATTTT. It is translated as CASSSFRGGNQPQHF.

The chain joins TRBV6-6 to TRBJ1-5; 8 bases are a match to TRBD1. CDR1 and CDR2 (germline): MNHNY, SVGAGI (reference sequence). This CDR3 comprises 15 residues. V gave up 4 bases and J gave up 7 bases; unmatched junction bases: 9. Here the CDR3 reads CASSSKTGERQPQHF. DNA for the CDR3: TGTGCCAGCAGTTCCAAGACAGGGGAACGACAGCCCCAGCATTTT.

The CDR3 region has the DNA TGTGCCAGCAGCTTAGGGCTAGCCTCCTACAATGAGCAGTTCTTC. Amino acids: CASSLGLASYNEQFF. The V gene is TRBV7-2, the J gene TRBJ2-1, with D perhaps TRBD2 (5 bases). Trimming removed 1 base from V and 0 bases from J, with 7 bases in between. Germline values: CDR1 SGHTA, CDR2 FQGNSA. The CDR3 is made up of 15 amino acids.

This clone was detected only once. The genes are TRBV11-2 and TRBJ2-5, with 12 positions matching TRBD2. J gave up 4 bases and V 1 base, and 7 bases lay outside the gene matches. Germline V CDR1 and CDR2: SGHAT, FQNNGV. The CDR3 consists of 17 residues. CDR3 region: CASSLGTSGEVLETQYF. Written as DNA, the CDR3 is TGTGCCAGCAGCTTAGGGACTAGCGGGGAGGTGTTAGAGACCCAGTACTTC.

The chain links TRBV5-1 to TRBJ2-4; 10 bases agree with TRBD1. The V segment lost 1 base and the J segment 7 bases; nucleotides outside the gene matches: 5. The CDR3 runs to 15 residues. Germline V gives CDR1 SGHRS, CDR2 YFSETQ. CDR3 sequence: CASSLQTGGANIQYF. DNA for the CDR3: TGCGCCAGCAGCTTGCAGACAGGGGGCGCGAACATTCAGTACTTC.

This chain uses TRBV6-5 with TRBJ1-1; no clear D gene. The CDR3 is made up of 12 amino acids. With 5 bases removed from V and 6 bases from J, the gap between germline ends came to 10 bases. Germline V gene data show CDR1 as MNHEY and CDR2 as SVGAGI. CDR3 in DNA: TGTGCCAGCAGTCCCGACGGGGCTGAAGCTTTCTTT. As protein: CASSPDGAEAFF.

The chain is built from TRBV5-1 and TRBJ2-7, with D maybe TRBD1 (6 bases). Trimming pared 2 bases from V and 2 bases from J, leaving 11 bases between. Germline assignment: CDR1 SGHRS and CDR2 YFSETQ. This CDR3 comprises 14 residues. In DNA, the CDR3 is TGCGCCAGCAGCTTCCAGGGGTCGCCCTACGAGCAGTACTTC. It codes for CASSFQGSPYEQYF.

The chain couples TRBV6-5 to TRBJ1-1; 9 bases are shared with TRBD1. This CDR3 has 15 residues. CDR1 and CDR2 from the germline V gene are MNHEY and SVGAGI. After removal of 2 bases from V and 5 bases from J, the junction contained 6 bases not matched to a gene. CDR3 residues: CASSYPGTGKTEAFF. The CDR3, as DNA: TGTGCCAGCAGTTACCCCGGGACAGGGAAGACTGAAGCTTTCTTT.

This sequence joins TRBV28 and TRBJ1-4; no clear D gene. The CDR3 runs 15 residues. V was clipped by 8 bases and J by 2 bases, with 15 bases between them. CDR1 and CDR2 (germline): MDHEN, SYDVKM. The CDR3 nucleotides read TGTGCCAGCCGTAAGGGCAGGAGGACTAATGAAAAACTGTTTTTT. Translated, it gives CASRKGRRTNEKLFF.

This clone was counted a few times. The V call is TRBV28, the J call TRBJ1-2; 7 bases fit TRBD1. The germline CDR1 and CDR2 sequences are MDHEN and SYDVKM. V was pared by 4 bases and J by 5 bases, with 10 bases of the junction left unmatched. The CDR3 covers 15 residues. The CDR3 bases are TGTGCCAGCAGTTCAACAGGGGTGGCCCCTTATGGCTACACCTTC. Amino acid sequence: CASSSTGVAPYGYTF.

This rearrangement joins TRBV5-1 to TRBJ1-2; possibly TRBD1 for D (5 bases). The V end was cut by 2 bases, the J end by 5 bases, with 10 bases between. The CDR3 runs 13 residues. Germline V gives CDR1 SGHRS, CDR2 YFSETQ. The DNA for the CDR3 is TGCGCCAGCAGCTTCGGGGGGAGGTATGGCTACACCTTC. Protein product: CASSFGGRYGYTF.

V is TRBV14 and J is TRBJ2-5, with TRBD1 as a possible D gene (6 bases). Trimming left V 1 base short and J 7 bases short, with 10 bases between. CDR1 SGHDN and CDR2 FVKESK come from the germline V gene. The CDR3 covers 13 residues. The CDR3 bases are TGTGCCAGCAGCCAAGGCCAGGGGCGGACCCAGTACTTC. The encoded protein is CASSQGQGRTQYF. The entire variable domain, with the rest obtained from reference TRBV14 and TRBJ2-5, is as follows: EAGVTQFPSHSVIEKGQTVTLRCDPISGHDNLYWYRRVMGKEIKFLLHFVKESKQDESGMPNNRFLAERTGGTYSTLKVQPAELEDSGVYFCASSQGQGRTQYFGPGTRLLVL.

This chain joins TRBV7-3 and TRBJ2-1; D might be TRBD2 (5 bases). This CDR3 has 16 amino acids. The V gene lost 6 bases and the J gene lost 8 bases, with 23 bases spanning the gap. The germline CDR1 and CDR2 sequences are SGHTA and FQGTGA. The CDR3 DNA reads TGTGCCAGCAGGCCCCTAGGTACCACTAGGTTCGATGAGCAGTTCTTC. Its translation: CASRPLGTTRFDEQFF.

With respect to this clone: The same CDR3 is also encoded by other DNA sequences in this sample. The chain uses TRBV7-2 and TRBJ1-1; D remains ambiguous. V was pared by 2 bases and J by 0 bases, with 4 bases between. CDR3 length: 13 residues. Germline V gene sequence: CDR1 SGHTA, CDR2 FQGNSA. The CDR3 loop is CASSLQMNTEAFF. In DNA, the CDR3 is TGTGCCAGCAGCTTACAAATGAACACTGAAGCTTTCTTT.

The chain couples TRBV7-8 to TRBJ2-5, with D possibly matching TRBD1 (5 bases). V was pared by 4 bases and J by 5 bases, with 11 bases between. This CDR3 comprises 13 residues. From germline, CDR1 is SGHVS and CDR2 FQNEAQ. CDR3 coding DNA: TGTGCCAGCAGCTCGGGCAGGGTGGAGACCCAGTACTTC. Its translation: CASSSGRVETQYF.

This chain links TRBV11-1 with TRBJ2-5; D ambiguous. V lost 6 bases to trimming and J lost 0 bases, with 8 bases between them. The CDR3 runs to 13 residues. Germline V gene lookup returns CDR1 SGHAT and CDR2 FQDESV (reference sequence). CDR3 protein: CASRESYQETQYF. CDR3 DNA sequence: TGTGCCAGCAGGGAGTCGTACCAAGAGACCCAGTACTTC. Full variable domain (rest looked up from reference TRBV11-1 and TRBJ2-5): EAEVAQSPRYKITEKSQAVAFWCDPISGHATLYWYRQILGQGPELLVQFQDESVVDDSQLPKDRFSAERLKGVDSTLKIQPAELGDSAMYLCASRESYQETQYFGPGTRLLVL.

The V call is TRBV19, the J call TRBJ1-5; no definite D call. Trimming cost V 1 base and J 3 bases, with 10 bases left between them. In germline, CDR1 is LNHDA, CDR2 SQIVND (reference sequence). The CDR3 loop spans 15 amino acids. The CDR3 DNA reads as TGTGCCAGTAGTATAGGGGAGGCAGCCAATCAGCCCCAGCATTTT. Translating gives CASSIGEAANQPQHF. The full variable domain, with the rest looked up from reference TRBV19 and TRBJ1-5, is DGGITQSPKYLFRKEGQNVTLSCEQNLNHDAMYWYRQDPGQGLRLIYYSQIVNDFQKGDIAEGYSVSREKKESFPLTVTSAQKNPTAFYLCASSIGEAANQPQHFGDGTRLSIL.

This chain connects TRBV5-1 to TRBJ2-2, with 13 bases identical to TRBD2. This CDR3 is 18 amino acids long. CDR1 SGHRS and CDR2 YFSETQ come from the germline V gene. The J segment lost 4 bases and the V segment lost 0 bases, leaving 6 bases of the junction unmatched. The CDR3 loop is CASSLALAGGPSTGELFF. The CDR3 DNA reads TGCGCCAGCAGCTTGGCACTAGCGGGGGGGCCAAGCACCGGGGAGCTGTTTTTT.

The chain carries TRBV6-1 and TRBJ2-3; D gene unclear. Germline V gene data show CDR1 as MNHNS and CDR2 as SASEGT. Deletions cut 4 bases from V and 4 bases from J, with 9 bases between. This CDR3 contains 13 residues. This CDR3 reads CASSASPPDTQYF. The CDR3 nucleotides are TGTGCCAGCAGTGCCTCTCCTCCAGATACGCAGTATTTT.

This chain joins TRBV19 and TRBJ2-2, with TRBD1 as a possible D gene (7 bases). The CDR3 runs 16 residues. Trimming shortened V by 3 bases and J by 5 bases, and 16 bases separated the two germline ends. Germline lookup yields CDR1 LNHDA and CDR2 SQIVND (reference sequence). CDR3 residues: CASSISQGGFTGELFF. CDR3 coding DNA: TGTGCCAGTAGTATTAGCCAGGGGGGTTTTACCGGGGAGCTGTTTTTT.